These T cell receptor beta chains were read from a single sample in a study of early T cells in non-severe SARS-CoV-2 infection. MiXCR, run by TCRdb on the 5' RACE reads, gives a single entry per CDR3 protein. The repertoire has some 49,000 distinct CDR3 sequences, roughly 12% of them found once; the top ten carry about 9.7%. Sequencing was carried out using whole blood. All receptors derive from an adult who was a healthcare worker with PCR-confirmed SARS-CoV-2 infection or an uninfected control (not recorded which). CDR3s include the opening cysteine and the closing phenylalanine or tryptophan. Clone size, where shown, is once, few, many, or a class for clones that have expanded.

TRBV15,TRBJ2-7,many,CATSRGLQGRHYEQYF
TRBV24-1,TRBJ2-1,many,CATASGSYNEQFF
TRBV19,TRBJ1-2,few,CASRTAGYGYTF
TRBV28,TRBJ2-3,many,CASNPLGGEGPDTQYF
TRBV20-1,TRBJ1-2,many,CSASSGRGIYGYTF
TRBV4-2,TRBJ2-1,NA,CASRTFSGEQFF
TRBV2,TRBJ1-4,NA,CASNRQAHEGELFF
TRBV4-3,TRBJ2-1,NA,CASSQDQGTSGSSNEQFF
TRBV14,TRBJ2-2,few,CASSQDMTPNGELFF
TRBV6-5,TRBJ1-1,many,CASRLRGWTEAFF
TRBV11-2,TRBJ1-2,few,CASSHRTAYGYTF
TRBV7-9,TRBJ2-1,few,CASSLAGGTGLQEQFF
TRBV20-1,TRBJ2-7,NA,CSASRQVNSYEQYF
TRBV12-3/TRBV12-4,TRBJ2-3,NA,CASSFDQGGTDTQYF
TRBV6-5,TRBJ1-2,many,CASRINRDSYGYTF
TRBV7-2,TRBJ1-5,many,CASSLSGTPQPQHF
TRBV29-1,TRBJ2-7,few,CSVKGGRSYEQYF
TRBV29-1,TRBJ2-1,NA,CSVTSHLYNEQFF
TRBV27,TRBJ2-6,few,CASSIGVPGANVLTF
TRBV7-8,TRBJ1-5,many,CASSLISGPRRSQPQHF
TRBV18,TRBJ1-6,NA,CASSLLGQSQGYNSPLHF
TRBV29-1,TRBJ1-2,NA,CSVGGSSNYGYTF
TRBV9,TRBJ2-3,NA,CASSVLEGATDTQYF
TRBV4-3,TRBJ2-1,many,CASSQDTGQGPYNEQFF
TRBV18,TRBJ1-5,NA,CASSPQAGDSNQPQHF
TRBV10-1,TRBJ2-2,many,CASSESTQILNTGELFF
TRBV24-1,TRBJ2-1,NA,CATSERDRVHNEQFF
TRBV12-3/TRBV12-4,TRBJ1-1,many,CASRGTGGNTEAFF
TRBV7-2,TRBJ1-1,NA,CASSADRGRTEAFF
TRBV14,TRBJ1-6,few,CASSQEPKGSPLHF
TRBV5-4,TRBJ1-1,many,CASSGGQLNTEAFF
TRBV7-6,TRBJ1-4,many,CASSSRTGKLFF